This T cell receptor beta chain emerged from a study of OX40 agonist ivuxolimab in advanced cancers. Assay: immunoSEQ multiplex PCR; the TCRdb copy retains only in-frame clones and omits some. The sample yields tens of thousands of clones, about 88% seen once. Overall study findings and caveats: No determination was made of the antigen specificity of the expanded peripheral T cells.

As to this clone: Its target is unknown.

The CDR3 runs to 16 residues. Germline CDR1 is WNHNN and CDR2 is SYGVQD (reference sequence). After removal of 1 base from V and 4 bases from J, the junction contained 5 bases not matched to a gene. J is TRBJ2-1 and V is TRBV10-1; 9 nucleotides line up with TRBD2. The specimen was CD4+ or CD8+ T cells sorted from blood, collected in a trial of the OX40 agonist ivuxolimab. The TCR originated in an adult with an advanced solid tumor such as melanoma, head and neck, liver or kidney cancer. The CDR3 sequence: CASSEFPAGGYNEQFF. CDR3 bases: TGCGCCAGCAGTGAGTTCCCGGCGGGAGGGTACAATGAGCAGTTCTTC.